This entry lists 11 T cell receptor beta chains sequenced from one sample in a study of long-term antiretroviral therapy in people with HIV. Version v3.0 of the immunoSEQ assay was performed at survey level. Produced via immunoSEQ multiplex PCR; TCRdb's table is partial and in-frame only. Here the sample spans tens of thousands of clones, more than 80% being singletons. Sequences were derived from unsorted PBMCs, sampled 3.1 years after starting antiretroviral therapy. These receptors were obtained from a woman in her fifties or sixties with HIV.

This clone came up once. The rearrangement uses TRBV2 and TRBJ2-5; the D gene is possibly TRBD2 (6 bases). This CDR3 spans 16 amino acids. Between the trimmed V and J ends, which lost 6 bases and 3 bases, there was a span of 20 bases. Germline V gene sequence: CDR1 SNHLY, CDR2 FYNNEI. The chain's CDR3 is CASSEPPPGTEETQYF. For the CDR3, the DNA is TGTGCCAGCAGCGAACCACCCCCAGGGACTGAAGAGACCCAGTACTTC.

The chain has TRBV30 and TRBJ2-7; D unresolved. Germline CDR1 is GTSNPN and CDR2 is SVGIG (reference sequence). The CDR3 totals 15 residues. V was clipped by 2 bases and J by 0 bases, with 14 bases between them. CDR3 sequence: CAWSKVRQGSYEQYF. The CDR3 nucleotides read TGTGCCTGGAGTAAGGTCAGGCAAGGCTCCTACGAGCAGTACTTC.

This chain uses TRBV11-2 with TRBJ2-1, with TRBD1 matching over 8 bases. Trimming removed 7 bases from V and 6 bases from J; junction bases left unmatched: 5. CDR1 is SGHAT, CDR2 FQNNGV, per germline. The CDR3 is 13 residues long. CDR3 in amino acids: CASTTTGGNEQFF. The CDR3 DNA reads TGTGCCAGCACCACAACAGGGGGCAATGAGCAGTTCTTC.

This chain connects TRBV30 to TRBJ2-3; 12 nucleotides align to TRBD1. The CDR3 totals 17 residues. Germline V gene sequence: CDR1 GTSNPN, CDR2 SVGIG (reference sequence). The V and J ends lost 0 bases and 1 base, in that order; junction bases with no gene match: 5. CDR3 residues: CAWSVGQGAARTDTQYF. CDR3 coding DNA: TGTGCCTGGAGTGTGGGACAGGGGGCGGCCCGCACAGATACGCAGTATTTT.

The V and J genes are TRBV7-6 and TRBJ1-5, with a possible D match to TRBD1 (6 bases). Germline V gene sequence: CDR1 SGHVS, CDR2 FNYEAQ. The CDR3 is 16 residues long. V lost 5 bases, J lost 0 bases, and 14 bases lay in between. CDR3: CASSLGGGGSNQPQHF. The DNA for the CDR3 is TGTGCCAGCAGCCTCGGGGGAGGGGGTAGCAATCAGCCCCAGCATTTT.

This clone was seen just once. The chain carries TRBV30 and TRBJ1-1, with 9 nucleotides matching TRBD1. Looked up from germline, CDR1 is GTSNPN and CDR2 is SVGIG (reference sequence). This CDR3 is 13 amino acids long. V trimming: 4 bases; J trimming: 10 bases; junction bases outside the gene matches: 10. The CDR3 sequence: CAWKRDRALGAFF. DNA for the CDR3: TGTGCCTGGAAAAGGGACAGGGCCCTTGGAGCTTTCTTT.

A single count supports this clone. The CDR3 region is CASTNKGGNTEAFF. As DNA, the CDR3 is TGTGCCAGTACCAACAAGGGGGGGAACACTGAAGCTTTCTTT. The rearrangement joins TRBV19 to TRBJ1-1, with D perhaps matching TRBD1 (6 bases). Germline lookup yields CDR1 LNHDA and CDR2 SQIVND (reference sequence). This CDR3 comprises 14 residues. The ends were cut back, 7 bases at V and 1 base at J, with 13 bases in the middle.

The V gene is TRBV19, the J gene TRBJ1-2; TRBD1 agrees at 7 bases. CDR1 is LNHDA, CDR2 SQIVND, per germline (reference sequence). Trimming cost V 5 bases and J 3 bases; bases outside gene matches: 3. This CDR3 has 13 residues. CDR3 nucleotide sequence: TGTGCCAGTAGTCCAGGGACAGACTATGGCTACACCTTC. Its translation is CASSPGTDYGYTF.

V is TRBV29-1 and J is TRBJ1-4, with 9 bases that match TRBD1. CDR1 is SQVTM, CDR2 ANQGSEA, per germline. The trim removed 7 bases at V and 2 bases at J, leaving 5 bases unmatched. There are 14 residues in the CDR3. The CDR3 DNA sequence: TGCAGCGGATGTACAGGGGGCACTAATGAAAAACTGTTTTTT. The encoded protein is CSGCTGGTNEKLFF.

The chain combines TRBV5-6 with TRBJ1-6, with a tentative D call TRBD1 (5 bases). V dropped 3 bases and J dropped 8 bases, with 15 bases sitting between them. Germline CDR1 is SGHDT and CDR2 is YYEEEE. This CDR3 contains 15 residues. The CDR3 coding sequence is TGTGCCAGCAGCTCATGGGCAGGGCGGGATTCACCCCTCCACTTT. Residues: CASSSWAGRDSPLHF.

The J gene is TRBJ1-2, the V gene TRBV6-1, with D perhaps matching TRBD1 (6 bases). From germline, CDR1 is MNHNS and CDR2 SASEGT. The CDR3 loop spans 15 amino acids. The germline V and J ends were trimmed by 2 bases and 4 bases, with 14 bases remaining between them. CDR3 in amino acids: CASSERRGSGYGYTF. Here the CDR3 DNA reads TGTGCCAGCAGTGAACGGAGGGGGAGCGGCTATGGCTACACCTTC.